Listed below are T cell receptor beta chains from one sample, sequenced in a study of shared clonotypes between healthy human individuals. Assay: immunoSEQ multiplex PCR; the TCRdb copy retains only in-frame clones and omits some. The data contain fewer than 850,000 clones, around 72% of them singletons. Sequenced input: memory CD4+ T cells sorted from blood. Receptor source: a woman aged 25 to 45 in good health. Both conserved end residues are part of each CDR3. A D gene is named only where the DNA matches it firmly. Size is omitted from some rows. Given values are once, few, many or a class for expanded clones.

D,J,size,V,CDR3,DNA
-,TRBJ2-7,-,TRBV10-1,CASSPGHGGYEQYF,TGCGCCAGCAGTCCGGGACACGGGGGTTACGAGCAGTACTTC
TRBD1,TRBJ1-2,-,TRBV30,CAWSGGGTGINYGYTF,TGTGCCTGGAGTGGGGGCGGGACAGGGATCAACTATGGCTACACCTTC
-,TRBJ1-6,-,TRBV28,CASTYQTSPLHF,TGTGCCAGCACTTACCAGACATCACCCCTCCACTTT
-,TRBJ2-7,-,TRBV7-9,CASSHEFNSYEQYF,TGTGCCAGCAGCCATGAATTTAACTCCTACGAGCAGTACTTC
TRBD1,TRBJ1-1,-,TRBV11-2,CASSLVGTGWYNTEAFF,TGTGCCAGCAGCTTAGTTGGGACAGGGTGGTACAACACTGAAGCTTTCTTT
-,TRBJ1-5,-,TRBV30,CAWSDGRTNQPQHF,TGTGCCTGGAGTGACGGTAGAACGAATCAGCCCCAGCATTTT
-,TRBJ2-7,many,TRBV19,CASSPLYGVSYEQYF,TGTGCCAGTAGTCCCCTATACGGGGTTTCCTACGAGCAGTACTTC
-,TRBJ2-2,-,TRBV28,CASSFREANTGELFF,TGTGCCAGCAGTTTCAGGGAGGCGAACACCGGGGAGCTGTTTTTT
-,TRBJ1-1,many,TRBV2,CASRAMGASDTEAFF,TGTGCCAGCAGGGCGATGGGGGCTAGCGACACTGAAGCTTTCTTT
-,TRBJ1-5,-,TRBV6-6,CASSLAGFTQPQHF,TGTGCCAGCAGCCTCGCAGGGTTCACTCAGCCCCAGCATTTT
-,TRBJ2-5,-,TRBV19,CASSMGGIQETQYF,TGTGCCAGTAGTATGGGAGGTATCCAAGAGACCCAGTACTTC
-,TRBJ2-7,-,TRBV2,CASSEFLYEQYF,TGTGCCAGCAGTGAATTCCTCTACGAGCAGTACTTC
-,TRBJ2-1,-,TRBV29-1,CSVPRGASYNEQFF,TGCAGCGTTCCCCGGGGGGCCTCCTACAATGAGCAGTTCTTC
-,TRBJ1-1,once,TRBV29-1,CSVGPRRDTEAFF,TGCAGCGTTGGACCTCGGAGAGACACTGAAGCTTTCTTT
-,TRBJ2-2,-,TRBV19,CATRTTANTGELFF,TGTGCCACCAGGACAACCGCGAACACCGGGGAGCTGTTTTTT
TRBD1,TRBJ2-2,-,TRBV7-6,CASSLGQGAGELFF,TGTGCCAGCAGCTTAGGGCAGGGGGCCGGGGAGCTGTTTTTT